The text below deals with one T cell receptor (beta chain). Here immunoSEQ multiplex PCR was the method, and the copy in TCRdb shows in-frame clones only, minus some. Here the sample spans approximately 340,000 clones, around two thirds being singletons. V gave up 6 bases and J gave up 4 bases, with 7 bases separating them. This CDR3 comprises 12 residues. From germline, CDR1 is SNHLY and CDR2 FYNNEI. The sample belongs to a study of shared clonotypes between healthy human individuals. This TCR was sampled from a man aged 30 to 39 in good health. This rearrangement joins TRBV2 to TRBJ1-3; D is unresolved. The sequencing input was memory CD4+ T cells sorted from blood. Specified subset: CD45RA-negative fraction. The CDR3 coding sequence is TGTGCCAGCAGCAGTCGGGGAAACACCATATATTTT. This codes for CASSSRGNTIYF. Full variable domain (remainder filled in from reference TRBV2 and TRBJ1-3): EPEVTQTPSHQVTQMGQEVILRCVPISNHLYFYWYRQILGQKVEFLVSFYNNEISEKSEIFDDQFSVERPDGSNFTLKIRSTKLEDSAMYFCASSSRGNTIYFGEGSWLTVV.